Listed below are T cell receptor beta chains from one sample, sequenced in a study of blood T cell repertoires in COVID-19. Produced via immunoSEQ multiplex PCR; TCRdb's table is partial and in-frame only. The profile shows 150,000 to 200,000 clones, 81% of them singletons. Sequencing was done on a sample of peripheral blood. The receptors stem from a human donor in a cohort sampled during active COVID-19. The CDR3 runs from the conserved cysteine through the conserved F or W. Fields, in order: V gene, J gene, clone size, D gene, CDR3 protein, CDR3 DNA. A D gene is named only where the DNA matches it firmly. The size field is filled for only some rows; it gives once, few, many or a size class.

V: TRBV23-1; J: TRBJ2-3; size: .; D: TRBD1; CDR3: CASSQSPGQATDTQYF; DNA: TGCGCCAGCAGTCAATCCCCGGGACAGGCCACAGATACGCAGTATTTT
V: TRBV15; J: TRBJ2-1; size: .; D: TRBD1; CDR3: CATSRAIGQGTYNEQFF; DNA: TGTGCCACCAGCAGAGCTATCGGACAGGGCACCTACAATGAGCAGTTCTTC
V: TRBV27; J: TRBJ1-1; size: .; D: TRBD1; CDR3: CASSLALGQGLMNTEAFF; DNA: TGTGCCAGCAGTTTAGCCCTGGGACAGGGGTTAATGAACACTGAAGCTTTCTTT
V: TRBV29-1; J: TRBJ2-7; size: .; D: .; CDR3: CSVESGEPWEQYF; DNA: TGCAGCGTTGAGTCGGGGGAGCCTTGGGAGCAGTACTTC
V: TRBV30; J: TRBJ1-1; size: .; D: TRBD1; CDR3: CAWLPGQGWTEAFF; DNA: TGTGCCTGGCTGCCGGGACAGGGGTGGACTGAAGCTTTCTTT
V: TRBV27; J: TRBJ2-1; size: .; D: TRBD2; CDR3: CASRSARVAGGPSGSYNEQFF; DNA: TGTGCCAGCAGATCCGCTCGAGTAGCGGGGGGGCCATCAGGCTCCTACAATGAGCAGTTCTTC
V: TRBV6-2/TRBV6-3; J: TRBJ2-1; size: .; D: TRBD2; CDR3: CASSPKTTPLEAGDREQFF; DNA: TGTGCCAGCAGTCCCAAAACGACTCCCCTAGAGGCGGGAGATCGTGAGCAGTTCTTC
V: TRBV19; J: TRBJ1-5; size: .; D: TRBD1; CDR3: CASSWDRVDSQPQHF; DNA: TGTGCCAGTAGTTGGGACAGGGTGGATAGTCAGCCCCAGCATTTT
V: TRBV28; J: TRBJ1-1; size: .; D: .; CDR3: CASLPGHPSGNTEAFF; DNA: TGTGCCAGTCTCCCGGGACACCCTTCGGGAAACACTGAAGCTTTCTTT
V: TRBV9; J: TRBJ2-1; size: .; D: TRBD2; CDR3: CASSTGTSGGYNEQFF; DNA: TGTGCCAGCAGCACCGGGACTAGCGGAGGTTACAATGAGCAGTTCTTC
V: TRBV5-4; J: TRBJ2-5; size: .; D: .; CDR3: CASSSRKDQETQYF; DNA: TGTGCCAGCAGCTCCAGGAAGGACCAAGAGACCCAGTACTTC
V: TRBV5-4; J: TRBJ1-2; size: .; D: TRBD1; CDR3: CASRYRDSNVGYTF; DNA: TGTGCCAGCAGGTACCGGGACAGCAATGTGGGCTACACCTTC
V: TRBV29-1; J: TRBJ2-1; size: .; D: .; CDR3: CSVLRERGYNEQFF; DNA: TGCAGCGTCCTGCGGGAAAGGGGCTACAATGAGCAGTTCTTC
V: TRBV18; J: TRBJ2-2; size: .; D: .; CDR3: CASSPRVEANTGELFF; DNA: TGTGCCAGCTCACCCCGCGTAGAGGCGAACACCGGGGAGCTGTTTTTT
V: TRBV29-1; J: TRBJ2-1; size: .; D: TRBD2; CDR3: CSAGGGGSYNEQFF; DNA: TGCAGCGCCGGGGGGGGAGGCTCCTACAATGAGCAGTTCTTC
V: TRBV30; J: TRBJ1-1; size: .; D: .; CDR3: CAWSVEAGSAFF; DNA: TGTGCCTGGAGTGTAGAGGCAGGGTCGGCTTTCTTT
V: TRBV19; J: TRBJ2-2; size: .; D: .; CDR3: CASSLSSGVVVGELFF; DNA: TGTGCCAGTAGTCTCTCTTCCGGGGTCGTAGTCGGGGAGCTGTTTTTT
V: TRBV11-2; J: TRBJ1-1; size: .; D: .; CDR3: CASSLDPGMNTEAFF; DNA: TGTGCCAGCAGCTTAGATCCGGGAATGAACACTGAAGCTTTCTTT
V: TRBV3-1/TRBV3-2; J: TRBJ2-7; size: .; D: .; CDR3: CASSRYSTYEQYF; DNA: TGTGCCAGCAGCCGATATAGTACCTACGAGCAGTACTTC
V: TRBV9; J: TRBJ2-7; size: .; D: TRBD1; CDR3: CASSGTGGEQYF; DNA: TGTGCCAGCAGCGGAACAGGGGGCGAGCAGTACTTC
V: TRBV5-6; J: TRBJ1-2; size: few; D: .; CDR3: CASSPGYGYGYTF; DNA: TGTGCCAGCAGCCCAGGGTATGGCTATGGCTACACCTTC
V: TRBV3-1/TRBV3-2; J: TRBJ2-2; size: .; D: TRBD2; CDR3: CASSQGLGRELGGELFF; DNA: TGTGCCAGCAGCCAAGGACTTGGGCGGGAGTTAGGCGGGGAGCTGTTTTTT
V: TRBV6-2/TRBV6-3; J: TRBJ1-2; size: .; D: TRBD1; CDR3: CASSRGQRSGYTF; DNA: TGTGCCAGCAGCCGGGGACAGCGGAGTGGCTACACCTTC
V: TRBV2; J: TRBJ2-7; size: .; D: .; CDR3: CASSEGPAYEQYF; DNA: TGTGCCAGCAGTGAGGGCCCCGCCTACGAGCAGTACTTC
V: TRBV19; J: TRBJ2-1; size: .; D: .; CDR3: CASTNRVSNEQFF; DNA: TGTGCCAGTACAAACAGGGTATCCAATGAGCAGTTCTTC
V: TRBV12-3/TRBV12-4; J: TRBJ2-7; size: .; D: .; CDR3: CASSLEREYEQYF; DNA: TGTGCCAGCAGTTTAGAGCGAGAGTACGAGCAGTACTTC
V: TRBV28; J: TRBJ1-2; size: once; D: TRBD1; CDR3: CASRQPQQGLYGYTF; DNA: TGTGCCAGCAGACAACCTCAACAGGGGCTCTATGGCTACACCTTC
V: TRBV5-4; J: TRBJ1-6; size: .; D: .; CDR3: CASSLNIDSNSPLHF; DNA: TGTGCCAGCAGCTTGAACATCGATTCGAATTCACCCCTCCACTTT
V: TRBV6-2/TRBV6-3; J: TRBJ2-1; size: .; D: .; CDR3: CASSPHVSGWPPYNEQFF; DNA: TGTGCCAGCAGCCCCCACGTCTCAGGGTGGCCCCCCTACAATGAGCAGTTCTTC